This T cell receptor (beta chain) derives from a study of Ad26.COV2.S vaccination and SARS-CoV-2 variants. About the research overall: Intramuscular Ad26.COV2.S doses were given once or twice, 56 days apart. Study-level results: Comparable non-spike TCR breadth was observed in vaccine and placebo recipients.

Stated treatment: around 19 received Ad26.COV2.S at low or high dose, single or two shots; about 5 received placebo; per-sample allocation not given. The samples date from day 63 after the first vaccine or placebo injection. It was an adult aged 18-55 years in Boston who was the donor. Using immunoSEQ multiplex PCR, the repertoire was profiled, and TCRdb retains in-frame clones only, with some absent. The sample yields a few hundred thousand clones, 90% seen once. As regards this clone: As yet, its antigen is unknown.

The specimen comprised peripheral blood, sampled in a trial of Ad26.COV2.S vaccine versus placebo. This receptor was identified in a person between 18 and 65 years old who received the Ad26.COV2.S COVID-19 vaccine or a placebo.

As DNA, the CDR3 is TGCAGCGTCGCCGACAGGGCGGCCGAGCAGTACGTC. Translating gives CSVADRAAEQYV. The gene calls are TRBV29-1 and TRBJ2-7; 7 bases agree with TRBD1. Germline V lookup: CDR1 SQVTM, CDR2 ANQGSEA. J lost 6 bases, V lost 6 bases, and 8 bases had no gene match. The CDR3 sequence is 12 residues long.